This entry lists 20 T cell receptor beta chains sequenced from one sample in a study of blood T cell repertoires in COVID-19. The assay was immunoSEQ multiplex PCR, and TCRdb's table has in-frame clones only and misses some. The sample lists roughly 200,000 clones, roughly 85% seen once, with around 4% in the top ten. Material for sequencing was PBMCs or T cells enriched from blood (not recorded which). These TCRs come from a woman aged 40 to 55 with acute COVID-19.

This rearrangement joins TRBV10-3 to TRBJ1-1; D call uncertain. Germline CDR1 and CDR2: ENHRY and SYGVKD. Trimming left V 8 bases short and J 0 bases short, with 13 bases between. The CDR3 is 14 residues long. In DNA form, the CDR3 reads TGTGCCATCGCAGCCGGGGTAGTGAACACTGAAGCTTTCTTT. Protein: CAIAAGVVNTEAFF.

The rearrangement links TRBV3-1 (or the pseudogene TRBV3-2) to TRBJ2-1, with D possibly matching TRBD2 (7 bases). The CDR3 spans 17 residues. Germline V gene lookup returns CDR1 LGHDT and CDR2 YNNKEL (reference sequence). Trimming took 0 bases from V and 5 from J, leaving 17 bases between them. CDR3 DNA sequence: TGTGCCAGCAGCCAAGATAGGGGGGGGGAGCCCCACAATGAGCAGTTCTTC. It specifies CASSQDRGGEPHNEQFF.

The chain links TRBV28 to TRBJ2-1; D is ambiguous. V was clipped by 4 bases and J by 4 bases, with 8 bases between them. This CDR3 has 13 residues. Germline loops: CDR1 MDHEN, CDR2 SYDVKM. The CDR3 is CASSYSSYNEQFF. The CDR3 DNA follows: TGTGCCAGCAGTTATTCTTCTTACAATGAGCAGTTCTTC.

This chain connects TRBV5-5 to TRBJ1-1, with 9 positions matching TRBD1. Looked up from germline, CDR1 is SGHKS and CDR2 is YYEKEE (reference sequence). Trimming cost V 4 bases and J 0 bases; bases outside gene matches: 7. The CDR3 is made up of 16 amino acids. This CDR3 reads CASSTPTGGVNTEAFF. For the CDR3, the DNA is TGTGCCAGCAGCACCCCGACAGGGGGGGTGAACACTGAAGCTTTCTTT.

The rearrangement links TRBV4-1 to TRBJ2-7; 14 bases align to TRBD2. The germline gives CDR1 MGHRA, CDR2 YSYEKL. This CDR3 contains 19 residues. With 4 bases clipped from V and 3 bases from J, the junction kept 14 bases outside the gene matches. In DNA form, the CDR3 reads TGCGCCAGCAGCCCAGCGATTAGACTAGCGGGAGGGACCAACTACGAGCAGTACTTC. The encoded protein is CASSPAIRLAGGTNYEQYF.

This clone was counted only a few times. V is TRBV6-2 or TRBV6-3 and J is TRBJ2-7; 8 bases map to TRBD2. CDR1 MNHEY and CDR2 SVGEGT come from the germline V gene. The V gene end was trimmed by 5 bases and the J gene end by 6 bases; junction bases not matched to a gene: 12. The CDR3 is 15 residues long. The CDR3 DNA is TGTGCCAGCAGTCCCGGGACTAGGAGCCGGGGCGAGCAGTACTTC. The encoded protein is CASSPGTRSRGEQYF.

V and J are TRBV5-4 and TRBJ1-4, with unresolved D. The CDR3 is made up of 14 amino acids. CDR1 is SGHNT and CDR2 is YYREEE in the germline V gene (reference sequence). Trimming took off 4 bases at V and 3 bases at J, with 10 bases between the two ends. The CDR3 bases are TGTGCCAGCAGCCAAGCAGGTGCTAATGAAAAACTGTTTTTT. Translation gives CASSQAGANEKLFF. Full variable domain (outside the CDR3, taken from reference TRBV5-4 and TRBJ1-4): ETGVTQSPTHLIKTRGQQVTLRCSSQSGHNTVSWYQQALGQGPQFIFQYYREEENGRGNFPPRFSGLQFPNYSSELNVNALELDDSALYLCASSQAGANEKLFFGSGTQLSVL.

A few counts support this clone. The CDR3 here is CASSIGRSQPQHF. CDR3 nucleotides: TGTGCCAGTAGTATAGGGAGAAGTCAGCCCCAGCATTTT. This chain connects TRBV19 to TRBJ1-5; D not certain. The V gene's germline CDR1 is LNHDA and CDR2 SQIVND (reference sequence). With 1 base removed from V and 6 bases from J, the gap between germline ends came to 7 bases. CDR3 size: 13 residues.

This rearrangement joins TRBV29-1 to TRBJ2-1, with D maybe TRBD1 (6 bases). V dropped 3 bases and J dropped 6 bases, with 15 bases sitting between them. Per germline, CDR1 SQVTM and CDR2 ANQGSEA. The CDR3 extends over 14 amino acids. The CDR3 protein is CSVDAYRDANEQFF. DNA of the CDR3: TGCAGCGTTGACGCCTACAGGGATGCCAATGAGCAGTTCTTC.

The chain combines TRBV3-1 (or the pseudogene TRBV3-2) with TRBJ1-1; 7 bases map to TRBD1. Germline values: CDR1 LGHDT, CDR2 YNNKEL (reference sequence). The CDR3 consists of 13 residues. J was trimmed by 12 bases and V by 2 bases; bases with no gene match: 9. The CDR3: CASSQTPGGGTFF. In DNA, the CDR3 is TGTGCCAGCAGCCAAACCCCAGGGGGAGGAACTTTCTTT.

The rearrangement links TRBV5-5 to TRBJ1-2, with 7 positions matching TRBD1. The germline V gene has CDR1 SGHKS and CDR2 YYEKEE (reference sequence). V lost 4 bases and J lost 7; bases outside the gene matches: 13. The CDR3 has 15 residues. The CDR3 reads CASSPLRQGGSGYTF. The DNA for the CDR3 is TGTGCCAGCAGCCCCCTCCGACAGGGAGGTAGTGGCTACACCTTC.

This clone occurred once. The chain carries TRBV12-3 or TRBV12-4 and TRBJ2-7, with 7 nucleotides matching TRBD2. This CDR3 contains 13 residues. Trimming cost V 1 base and J 6 bases; bases outside gene matches: 3. The CDR3 spells CASSLGERGEQYF. In nucleotides, the CDR3 is TGTGCCAGCAGTTTAGGGGAGCGGGGCGAGCAGTACTTC.

The CDR3 sequence is CASSPFGGSYEQYF. The CDR3 bases are TGTGCCAGTAGTCCTTTCGGCGGTTCCTACGAGCAGTACTTC. The chain uses TRBV19 and TRBJ2-7, with D unclear. The germline CDR1 and CDR2 sequences are LNHDA and SQIVND (reference sequence). This CDR3 has 14 amino acids. Between the trimmed V and J ends, which lost 5 bases and 1 base, there was a span of 12 bases.

J is TRBJ2-1 and V is TRBV7-2; 14 bases line up with TRBD2. Germline trimming cut 4 bases from V and 7 bases from J; bases unmatched to any gene: 6. The germline CDR1 and CDR2 sequences are SGHTA and FQGNSA. The CDR3 sequence is 16 residues long. The CDR3 DNA is TGTGCCAGCAGCTCCATGACTAGCGGGAGGGGGAATGAGCAGTTCTTC. Translation: CASSSMTSGRGNEQFF. The full variable domain, with the rest looked up from reference TRBV7-2 and TRBJ2-1, is GAGVSQSPSNKVTEKGKDVELRCDPISGHTALYWYRQSLGQGLEFLIYFQGNSAPDKSGLPSDRFSAERTGGSVSTLTIQRTQQEDSAVYLCASSSMTSGRGNEQFFGPGTRLTVL.

V usage is TRBV2 and J usage is TRBJ2-1; a weak D match, TRBD2 (6 bases). This CDR3 is 17 amino acids long. The germline V gene has CDR1 SNHLY and CDR2 FYNNEI. Trimming stripped 7 bases from V and 6 bases from J, with 25 bases between. As DNA, the CDR3 is TGTGCCAGCACCGTTTCTTATGGCGGGGAAACTGGCAATGAGCAGTTCTTC. It yields the protein CASTVSYGGETGNEQFF.

The chain has TRBV30 and TRBJ1-6; 7 bases are shared with TRBD1. The CDR3 length is 13 residues. CDR1 and CDR2 from the germline V gene are GTSNPN and SVGIG (reference sequence). V was pared by 4 bases and J by 5 bases, with 2 bases of the junction left unmatched. Written as DNA, the CDR3 is TGTGCCTGGACGGGACAGAATAATTCACCCCTCCACTTT. It codes for CAWTGQNNSPLHF.

In this sample, this clone turned up once. The chain is built from TRBV30 and TRBJ2-3; TRBD1 might be the D (7 bases). Germline V lookup: CDR1 GTSNPN, CDR2 SVGIG (reference sequence). V lost 3 bases and J 11 bases, leaving 18 bases between the germline ends. The CDR3 contains 13 residues. The CDR3 spells CAWRPSGGGMQYF. CDR3 in DNA: TGTGCCTGGAGACCCTCTGGAGGGGGCATGCAGTATTTT. The entire variable domain, with the rest obtained from reference TRBV30 and TRBJ2-3, is as follows: SQTIHQWPATLVQPVGSPLSLECTVEGTSNPNLYWYRQAAGRGLQLLFYSVGIGQISSEVPQNLSASRPQDRQFILSSKKLLLSDSGFYLCAWRPSGGGMQYFGPGTRLTVL.

The rearrangement links TRBV7-9 to TRBJ2-2, with 8 bases aligning to TRBD1. The CDR3 has 16 amino acids. Per the germline V gene, CDR1 is SEHNR and CDR2 is FQNEAQ (reference sequence). J gave up 0 bases and V 5 bases, and 5 bases lay outside the gene matches. CDR3 region: CASSVRTGTNTGELFF. In DNA, the CDR3 is TGTGCCAGCAGCGTTCGGACAGGGACGAACACCGGGGAGCTGTTTTTT.

V is TRBV25-1 and J is TRBJ2-3; a weak D match, TRBD2 (5 bases). The CDR3 covers 14 residues. Trimming removed 3 bases at V and 2 bases at J, with 9 bases between. The germline CDR1 and CDR2 sequences are MGHDK and SYGVNS. CDR3 protein: CASSDLTNTDTQYF. CDR3 in DNA: TGTGCCAGCAGTGACCTGACTAACACAGATACGCAGTATTTT.

The chain recombines TRBV29-1 with TRBJ2-1; D not certain. In germline, CDR1 is SQVTM, CDR2 ANQGSEA. Trimming cost V 4 bases and J 6 bases, with 7 bases left between them. The CDR3 is 11 residues long. CDR3 residues: CSVGPGNEQFF. DNA for the CDR3: TGCAGCGTTGGCCCCGGCAATGAGCAGTTCTTC.